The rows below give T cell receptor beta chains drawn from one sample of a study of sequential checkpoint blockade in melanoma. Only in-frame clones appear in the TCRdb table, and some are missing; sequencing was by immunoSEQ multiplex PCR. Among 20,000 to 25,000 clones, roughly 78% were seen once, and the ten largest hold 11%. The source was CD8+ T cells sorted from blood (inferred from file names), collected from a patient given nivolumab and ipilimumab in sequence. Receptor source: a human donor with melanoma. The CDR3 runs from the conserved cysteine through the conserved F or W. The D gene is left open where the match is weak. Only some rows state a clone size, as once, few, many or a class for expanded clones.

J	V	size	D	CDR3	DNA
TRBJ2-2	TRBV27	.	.	CASSLRLLRGGELFF	TGTGCCAGCAGTTTGAGGCTCCTCAGGGGCGGGGAGCTGTTTTTT
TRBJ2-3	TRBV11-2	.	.	CASSLEAKEQYF	TGTGCCAGCAGCTTAGAGGCCAAAGAGCAGTATTTT
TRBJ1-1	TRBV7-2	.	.	CASSSRRGSTEAFF	TGTGCCAGCAGTTCCCGTCGGGGGAGCACTGAAGCTTTCTTT
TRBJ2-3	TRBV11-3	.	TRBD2	CASSEGRAETDTQYF	TGTGCCAGCAGCGAGGGGAGGGCCGAGACAGATACGCAGTATTTT
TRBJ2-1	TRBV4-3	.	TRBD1	CASSQGSHRGGSYNEQFF	TGCGCCAGCAGCCAAGGTAGTCACAGGGGTGGCTCCTACAATGAGCAGTTCTTC
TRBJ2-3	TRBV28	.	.	CASSLAGSADTQYF	TGTGCCAGCAGTTTAGCTGGGAGCGCAGATACGCAGTATTTT
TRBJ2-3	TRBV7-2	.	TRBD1	CASSLASTGRRGDTQYF	TGTGCCAGCAGCTTAGCTTCGACAGGGCGAAGGGGGGATACGCAGTATTTT
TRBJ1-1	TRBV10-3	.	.	CAISGMTGNTEAFF	TGTGCCATCAGTGGGATGACAGGGAACACTGAAGCTTTCTTT
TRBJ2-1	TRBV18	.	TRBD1	CASSSRGTGYEQFF	TGTGCCAGCTCATCCCGCGGGACAGGGTACGAGCAGTTCTTC
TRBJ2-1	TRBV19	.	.	CASSINSYNEQFF	TGTGCCAGTAGTATTAACAGCTACAATGAGCAGTTCTTC
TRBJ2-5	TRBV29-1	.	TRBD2	CSVVLGGGTQYF	TGCAGCGTTGTGCTCGGGGGGGGGACCCAGTACTTC
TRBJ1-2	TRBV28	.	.	CASSLGPGVYGYTF	TGTGCCAGCAGTTTGGGCCCCGGCGTCTATGGCTACACCTTC
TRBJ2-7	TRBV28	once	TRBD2	CASSYGTSGRAYEQYF	TGTGCCAGCAGTTATGGCACTAGCGGGAGGGCCTACGAGCAGTACTTC
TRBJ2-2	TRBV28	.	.	CASESGASNTGELFF	TGTGCCAGCGAGTCAGGGGCCTCGAACACCGGGGAGCTGTTTTTT
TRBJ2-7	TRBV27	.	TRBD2	CASNSVLAGGPQQYF	TGTGCCAGCAATTCAGTACTAGCGGGAGGGCCCCAGCAGTACTTC
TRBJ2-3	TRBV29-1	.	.	CSVAAISTDTQYF	TGCAGCGTTGCAGCGATTAGCACAGATACGCAGTATTTT
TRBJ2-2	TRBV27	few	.	CASSLSRLAAGELFF	TGTGCCAGCAGTTTATCGCGCCTAGCTGCCGGGGAGCTGTTTTTT
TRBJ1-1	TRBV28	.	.	CASSFPTGNTEAFF	TGTGCCAGCAGTTTCCCAACAGGGAACACTGAAGCTTTCTTT
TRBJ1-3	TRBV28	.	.	CASSLSGGGGNTIYF	TGTGCCAGCAGTTTATCGGGGGGCGGTGGAAACACCATATATTTT
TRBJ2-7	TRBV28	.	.	CASSSQDHSYEQYF	TGTGCCAGCAGTTCTCAGGATCACTCCTACGAGCAGTACTTC
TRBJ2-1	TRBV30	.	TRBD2	CAWSGASGSRAHEQFF	TGTGCCTGGAGTGGGGCTAGCGGGAGTCGTGCACATGAGCAGTTCTTC
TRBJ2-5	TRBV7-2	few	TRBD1	CASSLVGGRPQETQYF	TGTGCCAGCAGCTTAGTAGGGGGCAGACCTCAAGAGACCCAGTACTTC
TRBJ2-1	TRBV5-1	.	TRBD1	CASSPGQGGEQFF	TGCGCCAGCAGCCCCGGACAGGGGGGTGAGCAGTTCTTC
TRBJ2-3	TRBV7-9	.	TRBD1	CASSLDTGASTDTQYF	TGTGCCAGCAGCTTAGACACAGGGGCTAGCACAGATACGCAGTATTTT
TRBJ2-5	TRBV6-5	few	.	CASSYRVQETQYF	TGTGCCAGCAGTTACAGAGTCCAAGAGACCCAGTACTTC
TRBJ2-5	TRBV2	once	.	CASSGTGTPAWETQYF	TGTGCCAGCAGTGGTACAGGGACCCCGGCGTGGGAGACCCAGTACTTC
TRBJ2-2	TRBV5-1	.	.	CASSLVSGNTGELFF	TGCGCCAGCAGCTTGGTTAGCGGGAACACCGGGGAGCTGTTTTTT
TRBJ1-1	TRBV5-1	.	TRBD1	CASSRRLGQGGNTEAFF	TGCGCCAGCAGCAGGCGACTGGGACAGGGGGGGAACACTGAAGCTTTCTTT
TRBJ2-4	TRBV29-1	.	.	CSVEFPGAKNIQYF	TGCAGCGTTGAATTCCCCGGAGCCAAAAACATTCAGTACTTC
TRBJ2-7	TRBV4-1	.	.	CASSQDASGDLEQYF	TGCGCCAGCAGCCAAGACGCGTCAGGGGATCTCGAGCAGTACTTC
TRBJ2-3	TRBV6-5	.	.	CASRLGQADTQYF	TGTGCCAGCAGATTGGGGCAGGCAGATACGCAGTATTTT
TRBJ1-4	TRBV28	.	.	CASSLSLSATNEKLFF	TGTGCCAGCAGTTTATCTTTGTCCGCAACTAATGAAAAACTGTTTTTT
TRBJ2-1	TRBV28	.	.	CASRRQSYFEQFF	TGTGCCAGCAGGAGACAAAGCTACTTTGAGCAGTTCTTC
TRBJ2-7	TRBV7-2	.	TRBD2	CASSFSREGPYEQYF	TGTGCCAGCAGCTTCTCGCGGGAGGGCCCCTACGAGCAGTACTTC
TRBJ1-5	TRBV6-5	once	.	CASSYAGGSNQPQHF	TGTGCCAGCAGTTACGCAGGAGGGAGCAATCAGCCCCAGCATTTT
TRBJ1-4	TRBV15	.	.	CATSRDGQASTNEKLFF	TGTGCCACCAGCAGAGATGGGCAGGCCTCAACTAATGAAAAACTGTTTTTT
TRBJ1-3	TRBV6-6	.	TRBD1	CASSVDRGNTIYF	TGTGCCAGCAGTGTGGACAGGGGAAACACCATATATTTT
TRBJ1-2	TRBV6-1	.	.	CASSEGETEPYGYTF	TGTGCCAGCAGTGAAGGAGAGACAGAACCCTATGGCTACACCTTC
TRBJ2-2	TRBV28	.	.	CASSTSRAGELFF	TGTGCCAGCAGTACGTCCCGGGCCGGGGAGCTGTTTTTT
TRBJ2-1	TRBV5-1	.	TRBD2	CASSLRVASGYNEQFF	TGCGCCAGCAGCCTACGGGTAGCTAGCGGATACAATGAGCAGTTCTTC
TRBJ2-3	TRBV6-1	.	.	CASSDSPPQDTQYF	TGTGCCAGCAGTGATTCCCCCCCCCAGGATACGCAGTATTTT
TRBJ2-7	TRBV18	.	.	CASSPEIGYEQYF	TGTGCCAGCTCACCCGAGATCGGGTACGAGCAGTACTTC
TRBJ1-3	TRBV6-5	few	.	CASSLGLNSGNTIYF	TGTGCCAGCAGCCTGGGACTGAACTCTGGAAACACCATATATTTT
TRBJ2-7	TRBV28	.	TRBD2	CASSLQRGRPYEQYF	TGTGCCAGCAGTTTACAGCGGGGGAGACCCTACGAGCAGTACTTC
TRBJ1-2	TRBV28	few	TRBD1	CASSPTGSGYTF	TGTGCCAGCAGCCCGACAGGGAGCGGCTACACCTTC
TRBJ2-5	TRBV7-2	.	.	CASSLSGETQYF	TGTGCCAGCAGCCTCTCGGGGGAGACCCAGTACTTC
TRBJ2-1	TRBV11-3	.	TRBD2	CASSPGTSGRDEQFF	TGTGCCAGCAGCCCCGGGACTAGCGGGAGGGATGAGCAGTTCTTC
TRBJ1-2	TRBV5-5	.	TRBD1	CASSLWDSYYGYTF	TGTGCCAGCAGCTTGTGGGACAGCTACTATGGCTACACCTTC
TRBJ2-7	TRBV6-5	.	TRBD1	CASSYSGQGVTYEQYF	TGTGCCAGCAGTTACTCGGGACAGGGTGTAACCTACGAGCAGTACTTC
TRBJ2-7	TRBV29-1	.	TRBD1	CSVNRGVGQYF	TGCAGCGTTAACAGGGGAGTAGGGCAGTACTTC
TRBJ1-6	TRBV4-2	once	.	CASSQGSTTLNSPLHF	TGTGCCAGCAGCCAAGGATCGACTACACTCAATTCACCCCTCCACTTT
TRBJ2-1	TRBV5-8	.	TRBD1	CASSMGQGNNEQFF	TGTGCCAGCAGCATGGGACAGGGCAACAATGAGCAGTTCTTC
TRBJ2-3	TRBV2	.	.	CASSERGGSDTQYF	TGTGCCAGCAGTGAAAGGGGTGGGTCAGATACGCAGTATTTT
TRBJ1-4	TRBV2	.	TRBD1	CASRTGTGGFRTNEKLFF	TGTGCCAGCAGAACCGGGACAGGGGGCTTTCGAACTAATGAAAAACTGTTTTTT
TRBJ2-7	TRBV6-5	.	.	CAISASLGPYEQYF	TGTGCCATAAGTGCCTCACTAGGTCCCTACGAGCAGTACTTC
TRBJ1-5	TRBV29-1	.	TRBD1	CSADRDRVDDNQPQHF	TGCAGCGCCGACCGGGACAGGGTCGATGATAACCAGCCCCAGCATTTT